The rows below give T cell receptor beta chains drawn from one sample of a study of T cells in Graves' hyperthyroidism and ophthalmopathy. TCRdb passed the multiplex PCR reads through MiXCR, listing each CDR3 protein once. The sample has 500,000 to 750,000 distinct CDR3 sequences, roughly 50% seen once. The material sequenced was peripheral blood or thyroid tissue (not recorded which). All receptors come from a woman aged 18-35 years with Graves' hyperthyroidism. Both conserved end residues are part of each CDR3. D genes are given only for firm matches. Clone size appears in some rows only: once, few, many, or a class for an expanded clone.

D: TRBD1
J: TRBJ2-7
size: -
V: TRBV10-1
CDR3: CASGPRGGTGGVGQYF
DNA: TGCGCCAGCGGACCCAGAGGGGGGACAGGGGGCGTCGGGCAGTACTTC

D: TRBD1
J: TRBJ1-4
size: once
V: TRBV24-1
CDR3: CATTGQGAKLFF
DNA: TGTGCCACCACCGGACAGGGCGCGAAACTGTTTTTT

D: -
J: TRBJ1-1
size: -
V: TRBV6-6
CDR3: CASGGHMNTEAFF
DNA: TGTGCCAGCGGGGGACATATGAACACTGAGGCTTTCTTT

D: -
J: TRBJ1-2
size: many
V: TRBV11-1
CDR3: CASRADGNYGYTF
DNA: TGTGCCAGCAGAGCTGACGGAAACTATGGCTACACCTTC

D: -
J: TRBJ1-1
size: few
V: TRBV27
CDR3: CASSLQKGARTEAFF
DNA: TGTGCCAGCAGCCTTCAAAAAGGGGCGCGTACTGAAGCTTTCTTT

D: -
J: TRBJ2-5
size: -
V: TRBV5-1
CDR3: CASSRQRSTQETQYF
DNA: TGCGCCAGCAGTCGCCAACGGTCTACCCAAGAGACCCAGTACTTC

D: TRBD1
J: TRBJ2-5
size: many
V: TRBV5-1
CDR3: CASSLGTGETQYF
DNA: TGTGCCAGCAGCTTGGGGACAGGAGAGACCCAGTACTTC

D: TRBD1
J: TRBJ1-6
size: many
V: TRBV2
CDR3: CASSPGTGGSALHF
DNA: TGTGCCAGCAGCCCCGGGACAGGGGGCTCAGCCCTCCACTTT

D: -
J: TRBJ1-5
size: -
V: TRBV2
CDR3: CASSEVGASNQPQHF
DNA: TGTGCCAGCAGTGAAGTGGGGGCAAGCAATCAGCCCCAGCATTTT

D: -
J: TRBJ2-3
size: -
V: TRBV24-1
CDR3: CATSALTQSTDTQYF
DNA: TGTGCCACCAGTGCATTGACACAGAGCACAGATACGCAGTATTTT

D: -
J: TRBJ1-6
size: -
V: TRBV5-1
CDR3: CARSLGMRSSPLHF
DNA: TGCGCCAGAAGCCTGGGAATGAGGAGTTCACCCCTCCACTTT

D: TRBD1
J: TRBJ1-6
size: -
V: TRBV20-1
CDR3: CSASEDRAANSPLHF
DNA: TGCAGTGCCAGCGAGGACAGGGCAGCGAATTCACCCCTCCACTTT

D: TRBD2
J: TRBJ2-7
size: many
V: TRBV6-2/TRBV6-3
CDR3: CASKRLAGGIYEQYF
DNA: TGTGCCAGCAAACGACTAGCGGGAGGGATCTACGAGCAGTACTTC

D: -
J: TRBJ2-7
size: -
V: TRBV6-5
CDR3: CASRGRESYEQYF
DNA: TGTGCCAGCAGAGGCCGCGAATCCTACGAGCAGTACTTC

D: -
J: TRBJ2-7
size: -
V: TRBV10-3
CDR3: CAISERGSDRNEQYF
DNA: TGTGCCATCAGTGAGAGAGGTTCGGACCGTAATGAGCAGTACTTC

D: TRBD1
J: TRBJ1-5
size: -
V: TRBV4-1
CDR3: CASSHPGQGAAKEPQHF
DNA: TGCGCCAGCAGTCATCCGGGACAGGGGGCCGCAAAGGAGCCCCAGCATTTT

D: TRBD2
J: TRBJ2-7
size: -
V: TRBV12-3/TRBV12-4
CDR3: CASSAPGRGRQYF
DNA: TGTGCCAGCAGTGCACCAGGGAGGGGACGGCAGTACTTC

D: -
J: TRBJ2-7
size: once
V: TRBV7-2
CDR3: CASSLESGGGAGEQYF
DNA: TGTGCCAGCAGCTTAGAATCTGGAGGGGGGGCTGGCGAGCAGTACTTC

D: -
J: TRBJ1-2
size: -
V: TRBV20-1
CDR3: CSAVEGRGYTF
DNA: TGCAGTGCTGTGGAGGGGCGTGGCTACACCTTC

D: TRBD1
J: TRBJ2-5
size: few
V: TRBV12-3/TRBV12-4
CDR3: CASTLGQGRETQYF
DNA: TGTGCCAGCACCCTAGGACAGGGGAGAGAGACCCAGTACTTC

D: TRBD2
J: TRBJ2-7
size: many
V: TRBV7-9
CDR3: CASSSSGLAGGYEQYF
DNA: TGTGCCAGCAGCTCCTCGGGACTAGCGGGAGGCTACGAACAGTACTTC

D: -
J: TRBJ2-5
size: -
V: TRBV11-2
CDR3: CASSLGAPGETQYF
DNA: TGTGCCAGCAGCTTAGGGGCCCCAGGGGAGACCCAGTACTTC

D: -
J: TRBJ1-5
size: many
V: TRBV19
CDR3: CASSIVKGGQPQHF
DNA: TGTGCCAGTAGTATAGTAAAGGGGGGTCAGCCCCAGCATTTT

D: TRBD2
J: TRBJ2-2
size: many
V: TRBV7-9
CDR3: CASSAALAGAGELFF
DNA: TGTGCCAGCAGCGCGGCGCTAGCGGGGGCCGGGGAGCTGTTTTTT

D: -
J: TRBJ1-1
size: many
V: TRBV10-3
CDR3: CAISDPLMNTEAFF
DNA: TGTGCCATCAGTGATCCTCTCATGAACACTGAAGCTTTCTTT

D: TRBD2
J: TRBJ2-7
size: once
V: TRBV11-3
CDR3: CASSNGLVQYEQYF
DNA: TGTGCCAGCAGCAACGGACTAGTGCAATACGAGCAGTACTTC